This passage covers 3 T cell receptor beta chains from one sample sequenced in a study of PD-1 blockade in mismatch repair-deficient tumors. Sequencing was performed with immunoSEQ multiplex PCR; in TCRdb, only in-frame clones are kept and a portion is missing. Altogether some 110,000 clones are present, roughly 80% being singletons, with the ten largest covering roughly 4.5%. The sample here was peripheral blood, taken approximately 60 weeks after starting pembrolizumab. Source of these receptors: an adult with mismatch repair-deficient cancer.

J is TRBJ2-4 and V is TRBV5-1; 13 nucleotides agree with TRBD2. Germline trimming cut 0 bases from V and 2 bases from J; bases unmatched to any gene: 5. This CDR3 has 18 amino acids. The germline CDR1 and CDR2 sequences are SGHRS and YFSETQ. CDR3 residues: CASSLGTSGSVTKNIQYF. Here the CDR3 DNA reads TGCGCCAGCAGCTTGGGGACTAGCGGGAGTGTTACCAAAAACATTCAGTACTTC.

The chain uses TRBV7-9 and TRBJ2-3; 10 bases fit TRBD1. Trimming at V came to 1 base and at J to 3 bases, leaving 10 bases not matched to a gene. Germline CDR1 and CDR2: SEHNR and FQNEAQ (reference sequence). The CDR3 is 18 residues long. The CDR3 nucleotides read TGTGCCAGCAGCTTAGGGGACAGGGGCAACATTGTAACAGATACGCAGTATTTT. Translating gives CASSLGDRGNIVTDTQYF.

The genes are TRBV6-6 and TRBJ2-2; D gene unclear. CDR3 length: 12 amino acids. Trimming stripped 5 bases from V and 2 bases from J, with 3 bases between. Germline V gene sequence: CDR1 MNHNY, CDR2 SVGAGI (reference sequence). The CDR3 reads CASSHNTGELFF. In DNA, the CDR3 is TGTGCCAGCAGTCATAACACCGGGGAGCTGTTTTTT.